Listed below are T cell receptor beta chains from one sample, sequenced in a study of beta chain features in type 1 diabetes. TCRdb keeps only in-frame clones here, not all; method: immunoSEQ multiplex PCR. Here the sample spans 140,000 to 150,000 clones, about 13% being singletons. The sample consisted of central memory CD4+ T cells from blood. These receptors came from a man younger than 35 with type 1 diabetes. The CDR3 runs from the conserved cysteine through the conserved F or W. The D gene is left open where the match is weak. Where a row states a size, it is once, few, many or the class of an expanded clone; other rows omit it.

V,size,J,D,DNA,CDR3
TRBV19,few,TRBJ2-1,NA,TGTGCCAGTAGTTCCTCGTCTAGCCTATACAATGAGCAGTTCTTC,CASSSSSSLYNEQFF
TRBV6-1,few,TRBJ2-7,TRBD1,TGTGCCAGCAGGGAAAGGGGACAGTCCTCCTACGAGCAGTACTTC,CASRERGQSSYEQYF
TRBV13,many,TRBJ2-1,NA,TGTGCCAGCAGCCTCCGGCGTGACCTGCATGAGCAGTTCTTC,CASSLRRDLHEQFF
TRBV2,NA,TRBJ2-5,TRBD1,TGTGCCAGCAGAGCCACGACAGGGGGATTGATGGAGACCCAGTACTTC,CASRATTGGLMETQYF
TRBV28,few,TRBJ1-1,TRBD1,TGTGCCAGCAGTTTTGGGACAGGGGGGACTGAAGCTTTCTTT,CASSFGTGGTEAFF
TRBV7-2,few,TRBJ1-1,NA,TGTGCCAGCAGCTCGACGGACCGTAGGTCTGAAGCTTTCTTT,CASSSTDRRSEAFF
TRBV10-3,few,TRBJ1-2,NA,TGTGCCATCAGTGGAGGGGAGACTAACTATGGCTACACCTTC,CAISGGETNYGYTF
TRBV27,few,TRBJ2-6,NA,TGTGCCAGCAGGAATTCTGGGGCCAACGTCCTGACTTTC,CASRNSGANVLTF
TRBV4-2,few,TRBJ2-2,NA,TGTGCCAGCAGCCAACTACAAAGGGACACCGGGGAGCTGTTTTTT,CASSQLQRDTGELFF
TRBV7-4,few,TRBJ1-2,NA,TGTGCCAGCAGCCCCCGGGGGAAGGACTATGGCTACACCTTC,CASSPRGKDYGYTF
TRBV19,NA,TRBJ2-5,NA,TGTGCCAGTAGCCTACAGGGCCAAGAGACCCAGTACTTC,CASSLQGQETQYF
TRBV19,NA,TRBJ2-7,NA,TGTGCCAGTAGTCCTCCCGCAGGGGTTGAGCAGTACTTC,CASSPPAGVEQYF
TRBV4-1,few,TRBJ2-7,NA,TGCGCCAGCACTCTTACGCGGGGCCCCTCCTACGAGCAGTACTTC,CASTLTRGPSYEQYF
TRBV5-1,few,TRBJ2-7,TRBD1,TGCGCCAGCAGCGGACAGGGAGTTTACTACGAGCAGTACTTC,CASSGQGVYYEQYF
TRBV5-4,few,TRBJ2-7,TRBD1,TGTGCCAGCAGCTTCGACAGGGTCGACGAGCAGTACTTC,CASSFDRVDEQYF
TRBV27,NA,TRBJ2-7,NA,TGTGCCAGCAGTTTCCAGGGTATCGGCGAGCAGTACTTC,CASSFQGIGEQYF
TRBV25-1,NA,TRBJ1-3,TRBD1,TGTGCCAGCAGTGAAGCGGGGGACAGAGTAAGGAACACCATATATTTT,CASSEAGDRVRNTIYF
TRBV9,few,TRBJ2-1,NA,TGTGCCAGCAGCGCCCGACAGGGCGGGGACAATGAGCAGTTCTTC,CASSARQGGDNEQFF
TRBV7-9,few,TRBJ2-1,NA,TGTGCCAGCAGCGCAAAGGGGGGACAGTTTTACAATGAGCAGTTCTTC,CASSAKGGQFYNEQFF
TRBV14,NA,TRBJ1-2,NA,TGTGCCAGCAGCCTCGGGGAGGGGAACTATGGCTACACCTTC,CASSLGEGNYGYTF
TRBV19,few,TRBJ1-2,TRBD1,TGTGCCAGTAGTGGCAGGGGGAACTATGGCTACACCTTC,CASSGRGNYGYTF
TRBV30,NA,TRBJ1-5,NA,TGTGCCTGGAGTGTCCAGGGCAATCAGCCCCAGCATTTT,CAWSVQGNQPQHF
TRBV9,NA,TRBJ2-1,TRBD2,TGTGCCAGCAGCGTAGCTTCCGGGACTAGCTTAGGTGAGCAGTTCTTC,CASSVASGTSLGEQFF
TRBV2,NA,TRBJ2-7,NA,TGTGCCAGCAGTGAATTCGAACCGGGGGCGGTTAACTACGAGCAGTACTTC,CASSEFEPGAVNYEQYF
TRBV30,few,TRBJ1-1,TRBD1,TGTGCCTGCCAGGGACAGGTGAATGAAGCTTTCTTT,CACQGQVNEAFF
TRBV5-1,NA,TRBJ1-1,TRBD1,TGCGCCAGCAGCTGGACAGGGGGCTCGAGGGACACTGAAGCTTTCTTT,CASSWTGGSRDTEAFF
TRBV14,few,TRBJ1-1,NA,TGTGCCAGCAGCCAAGGCTTCGGGCAACTTCATTCCTACCAGGAAGCTTTCTTT,CASSQGFGQLHSYQEAFF
TRBV13,many,TRBJ1-1,NA,TGTGCCAGCAGCTTTCGCCGGCCGAACACTGAAGCTTTCTTT,CASSFRRPNTEAFF
TRBV30,NA,TRBJ2-7,NA,TGTGCCTGGAGTAGGGGCAGGGACGGCGAGCAGTACTTC,CAWSRGRDGEQYF
TRBV18,NA,TRBJ1-2,NA,TGTGCCAGCTCACCAATCGACAGAGCTAACTATGGCTACACCTTC,CASSPIDRANYGYTF
TRBV5-1,NA,TRBJ2-5,TRBD1,TGCGCCAGCAGCCCAGGGACAGGGGGCGCCCGGGAGACCCAGTACTTC,CASSPGTGGARETQYF
TRBV5-6,NA,TRBJ2-5,NA,TGTGCCAGCAGCTTGGTGGCAGCTGAGACCCAGTACTTC,CASSLVAAETQYF
TRBV27,few,TRBJ2-3,NA,TGTGCCAGCAGTTTATCCCTTGTCCGGACAGATACGCAGTATTTT,CASSLSLVRTDTQYF
TRBV28,few,TRBJ1-1,TRBD1,TGTGCCAGCAGTATCCCGACAGGGGGAAACACTGAAGCTTTCTTT,CASSIPTGGNTEAFF
TRBV7-3,NA,TRBJ1-5,TRBD1,TGTGCCAGCAGCTCAGACAGGGATCAGCCCCAGCATTTT,CASSSDRDQPQHF
TRBV7-9,NA,TRBJ1-2,NA,TGTGCCAGCAGCCGAGACGGGGGCCACTATGGCTACACCTTC,CASSRDGGHYGYTF
TRBV7-6,few,TRBJ2-3,TRBD2,TGTGCCAGCAGGACGTCGGGGGGGACAGATACGCAGTATTTT,CASRTSGGTDTQYF
TRBV14,NA,TRBJ1-1,NA,TGTGCCAGCAGCCCTAGAACGGATTTTACCCAAGCTTTCTTT,CASSPRTDFTQAFF
TRBV18,few,TRBJ2-1,NA,TGTGCCAGCTCATATACCGAGTACTACAATGAGCAGTTCTTC,CASSYTEYYNEQFF
TRBV11-3,NA,TRBJ1-6,NA,TGTGCCAGCAGCTTAGAGGTTGTAGCACCCCTCCACTTT,CASSLEVVAPLHF
TRBV23-1,few,TRBJ1-6,NA,TGCGCCAGCAGTCACCGCCCCCCGGGGGGGAGATCACCCCTCCACTTT,CASSHRPPGGRSPLHF
TRBV7-7,few,TRBJ2-3,NA,TGTGCTAGCAGCTTAGATTCAGGGAGCACAGATACGCAGTATTTT,CASSLDSGSTDTQYF
TRBV3-1/TRBV3-2,many,TRBJ1-2,NA,TGTGCCAGCACCCTCGTACTCACCTTC,CASTLVLTF
TRBV28,many,TRBJ1-3,NA,TGTGCCAGCAGTTTACTCGCAGGGACTGGAAACACCATATATTTT,CASSLLAGTGNTIYF
TRBV14,NA,TRBJ1-2,TRBD1,TGTGCCAGCAGCCCCTTAGGGGGCGAAGCGCGCTATGGCTACACCTTC,CASSPLGGEARYGYTF
TRBV6-1,NA,TRBJ2-3,NA,TGTGCCAGCAGTGAAGCCGGATATACGCAGTATTTT,CASSEAGYTQYF
TRBV30,few,TRBJ1-1,NA,TGTGCCTGGGGTCCAGGGCTGGACACTGAAGCTTTCTTT,CAWGPGLDTEAFF
TRBV7-3,few,TRBJ2-5,NA,TGTGCCAGCAGCTTACTCGGGACCGCACAAGAGACCCAGTACTTC,CASSLLGTAQETQYF